This T cell receptor beta chain was documented in a study of blood T cell repertoires in COVID-19. CDR1 is MNHEY and CDR2 is SMNVEV in the germline V gene (reference sequence). The V gene end was trimmed by 6 bases and the J gene end by 7 bases; junction bases not matched to a gene: 7. There are 14 residues in the CDR3. The method was immunoSEQ multiplex PCR; TCRdb's version includes in-frame clones alone and lacks a portion of them. Among 45,000 to 65,000 clones listed, 90% to 95% were seen once. The sample taken for sequencing was peripheral blood. This receptor was identified in a woman of 80 years or more with acute or convalescent COVID-19. The chain employs TRBV27 and TRBJ1-4; 8 bases fit TRBD1. In nucleotides, the CDR3 is TGTGCCAGCAGAACTGCAGGGGGCGGTGAAAAACTGTTTTTT. Translating it yields CASRTAGGGEKLFF.